One and the same sample provided the 5 T cell receptor beta chains below, sequenced in a study of cytomegalovirus exposure and HLA in healthy donors. A multiplex PCR was run with 60 Vbeta primers and 13 Jbeta primers. Measured with immunoSEQ multiplex PCR; TCRdb has only the in-frame clones, and not every one. Counted here are roughly 140,000 clones, 75% to 90% occurring once; the ten biggest clones make up 4.5% to 5.5%. Material: PBMCs. These receptors were taken from a man aged 40-49 years in good health and CMV-seronegative.

The V and J genes are TRBV30 and TRBJ2-5, with D perhaps TRBD2 (5 bases). The CDR3 runs to 11 residues. The V end was cut by 2 bases, the J end by 5 bases, with 6 bases between. CDR1 GTSNPN and CDR2 SVGIG come from the germline V gene (reference sequence). The CDR3, as DNA: TGTGCCTGGAGTTCGGGGGAGACCCAGTACTTC. This sequence encodes CAWSSGETQYF.

The sample holds many counts of this clone. The chain recombines TRBV5-6 with TRBJ2-6; D is undetermined. With 4 bases removed from V and 0 bases from J, the gap between germline ends came to 8 bases. The length of the CDR3 is 15 residues. The germline gives CDR1 SGHDT, CDR2 YYEEEE. The CDR3 spells CASSPPGSGANVLTF. The DNA of the CDR3 is TGTGCCAGCAGCCCCCCAGGCTCTGGGGCCAACGTCCTGACTTTC.

The J gene is TRBJ1-1, the V gene TRBV19, with D perhaps matching TRBD1 (6 bases). V was cut by 1 base and J by 1 base, with 13 bases left in between. The CDR3 covers 16 residues. Germline values: CDR1 LNHDA, CDR2 SQIVND (reference sequence). The CDR3 loop reads CASSIGGGRRNTEAFF. The DNA for the CDR3 is TGTGCCAGTAGTATAGGCGGGGGGCGCAGGAACACTGAAGCTTTCTTT.

CDR3 nucleotide sequence: TGCGCCAGCAGCTTGTGGGACAGGGGGAATTACAATGAGCAGTTCTTC. It specifies CASSLWDRGNYNEQFF. The chain is built from TRBV5-1 and TRBJ2-1; 11 bases agree with TRBD1. The J segment lost 4 bases and the V segment lost 1 base, leaving 4 bases of the junction unmatched. The CDR3 is made up of 16 amino acids. Germline CDR1 is SGHRS and CDR2 is YFSETQ.

This rearrangement joins TRBV30 to TRBJ2-3; D unresolved. In germline, CDR1 is GTSNPN, CDR2 SVGIG (reference sequence). V lost 7 bases and J lost 1, with 12 bases in between. The length of the CDR3 is 13 residues. In nucleotides, the CDR3 is TGTGCCTCCTCCCGAGGCGGCACAGATACGCAGTATTTT. It encodes CASSRGGTDTQYF.